These 9 T cell receptor beta chains originate from one sample sequenced in a study of blood T cell repertoires in COVID-19. TCRdb's copy holds only in-frame clones and misses some; the assay was immunoSEQ multiplex PCR. This table has some 250,000 clones, roughly 90% appearing once. The source material was PBMCs or T cells enriched from blood (not recorded which). These receptors were obtained from a woman aged 30 to 39 with acute COVID-19.

V and J are TRBV10-3 and TRBJ2-7; 9 bases are a match to TRBD1. Germline CDR1 reads ENHRY; CDR2 reads SYGVKD. The J segment lost 2 bases and the V segment lost 5 bases, leaving 4 bases of the junction unmatched. CDR3 length equals 14 residues. The CDR3, as DNA: TGTGCCATCAGTAGGGACAGGGCCACCTACGAGCAGTACTTC. Amino acid sequence: CAISRDRATYEQYF.

The chain has TRBV12-1 and TRBJ1-2; the D call TRBD1 from the table was never checked on the DNA. TRBV12-1 is tagged as a pseudogene. The CDR3 has 14 amino acids. The CDR3 DNA reads as TGTGCCAGCAGCTTCGACAGGGGACGCTATGGCTACACCTTC. Its protein product is CASSFDRGRYGYTF.

V is TRBV2 and J is TRBJ2-2, with 11 bases aligning to TRBD2. Germline CDR1 reads SNHLY; CDR2 reads FYNNEI. This CDR3 is 15 amino acids long. The V and J ends lost 7 bases and 7 bases, in that order; junction bases with no gene match: 8. CDR3 region: CASTRSGGAGGELFF. Here the CDR3 DNA reads TGTGCCAGCACCCGTAGCGGGGGGGCAGGCGGGGAGCTGTTTTTT.

The chain couples TRBV5-1 to TRBJ1-1; D unresolved. V was cut by 4 bases and J by 0 bases, with 7 bases left in between. Germline V gene sequence: CDR1 SGHRS, CDR2 YFSETQ. CDR3 length equals 13 residues. This CDR3 reads CASSRELNTEAFF. In DNA form, the CDR3 reads TGCGCCAGCAGCCGGGAGCTGAACACTGAAGCTTTCTTT.

This clone came up a few times. This chain connects TRBV2 to TRBJ1-1; D gene unclear. This CDR3 contains 12 residues. Germline CDR1 SNHLY, CDR2 FYNNEI. V was trimmed by 6 bases and J by 1 base, leaving 6 bases between them. CDR3 bases: TGTGCCAGCAGGGGAGCGAACACTGAAGCTTTCTTT. It yields the protein CASRGANTEAFF.

The rearrangement uses TRBV27 and TRBJ1-1; a weak D match, TRBD1 (5 bases). V lost 1 base to trimming and J lost 5 bases, with 8 bases between them. The CDR3 covers 13 residues. Germline CDR1 is MNHEY and CDR2 is SMNVEV (reference sequence). For the CDR3, the DNA is TGTGCCAGCAGTTTATTTAGACAGACTGAAGCTTTCTTT. This sequence encodes CASSLFRQTEAFF.

The chain has TRBV19 and TRBJ2-1; TRBD1 might be the D (5 bases). Germline V gene sequence: CDR1 LNHDA, CDR2 SQIVND (reference sequence). V was cut by 8 bases and J by 8 bases, with 10 bases left in between. The CDR3 is 11 residues long. The CDR3 protein is CASGLGDEQFF. CDR3 DNA: TGTGCCAGTGGGTTAGGGGATGAGCAGTTCTTC.

The rearrangement links TRBV4-3 to TRBJ1-6, with unresolved D. The CDR3 contains 13 residues. Germline V gene sequence: CDR1 LGHNA, CDR2 YSLEER. With 1 base removed from V and 9 bases from J, the gap between germline ends came to 7 bases. DNA for the CDR3: TGCGCCAGCAGCCAAGGGTTTAGTTCACCCCTCCACTTT. Its protein is CASSQGFSSPLHF.

This sequence joins TRBV30 and TRBJ1-5, with 9 bases fitting TRBD1. J was trimmed by 8 bases and V by 4 bases; bases with no gene match: 9. Germline CDR1 reads GTSNPN; CDR2 reads SVGIG (reference sequence). CDR3 length: 14 residues. CDR3 nucleotide sequence: TGTGCCTGGACTTATACAGGGGGCAGGGAGCCCCAGCATTTT. It is translated as CAWTYTGGREPQHF.